The 28 T cell receptor beta chains below come from one sample, sequenced in a study of blood T cell repertoires in COVID-19 (dated by TCRdb to the early 2020s). The library came from the immunoSEQ multiplex PCR assay. This is the immuneACCESS table as TCRdb keeps it, with only in-frame sequences that have V and J called. A part of the clones is gone; compared with another copy, unresolved V genes explain less than half, and the rest is unexplained. In this sample the table shows about 410,000 clones, less than 95% of which occur a single time. Around 0.6% of the sample lies in the top ten. The sequenced material came from PBMCs or T cells enriched from blood (not recorded which). Receptors originate from a man younger than 30 who had recovered from COVID-19.

This clone was recorded once. This chain uses TRBV10-3 with TRBJ2-7, with D possibly TRBD2 on 7 matching bases. The CDR3 extends over 13 amino acids. CDR1 is ENHRY, CDR2 SYGVKD, per germline. The V gene lost 2 bases and the J gene lost 6 bases, with 11 bases spanning the gap. CDR3 nucleotides: TGTGCCATCAGTGAGGGGGGGGCCGGCGAGCAGTACTTC. Encoded protein: CAISEGGAGEQYF.

The gene calls are TRBV11-2 and TRBJ2-3; weak D call: TRBD2 (5 bases). Per the germline V gene, CDR1 is SGHAT and CDR2 is FQNNGV. The CDR3 spans 12 residues. V lost 5 bases and J lost 8, with 11 bases in between. The CDR3 nucleotides read TGTGCCAGCAGCGGTAGCGTGGGTACGCAGTATTTT. Its protein is CASSGSVGTQYF.

The chain uses TRBV9 and TRBJ2-7; TRBD1 aligns across 9 bases. Germline CDR1 SGDLS, CDR2 YYNGEE. J lost 3 bases, V lost 1 base, and 8 bases had no gene match. CDR3 length: 16 residues. The CDR3 loop is CASSVTPGQGIYEQYF. The CDR3 DNA follows: TGTGCCAGCAGCGTAACCCCGGGACAGGGTATCTACGAGCAGTACTTC.

The chain is built from TRBV21-1 and TRBJ2-7; no DNA check was done on the table's D call, TRBD2. TRBV21-1 is marked as a pseudogene. This CDR3 has 20 amino acids. The CDR3 DNA reads as TGTGCCAGCCGGCAGACGAAGAGGACTAGCGGGAGCAGGGGGTCCTACGAGCAGTACTTC. Protein: CASRQTKRTSGSRGSYEQYF.

This rearrangement joins TRBV11-2 to TRBJ1-2; 7 bases are shared with TRBD1. CDR1 and CDR2 (germline): SGHAT, FQNNGV. Trimming at V came to 7 bases and at J to 3 bases, leaving 11 bases not matched to a gene. The CDR3 loop spans 15 amino acids. The CDR3: CASTHPRTGHYGYTF. The CDR3 DNA is TGTGCCAGCACCCATCCCCGGACAGGCCACTATGGCTACACCTTC.

This rearrangement joins TRBV2 to TRBJ1-5, with TRBD1 as a possible D gene (6 bases). V was pared by 7 bases and J by 1 base, with 8 bases between. The CDR3 sequence is 13 residues long. CDR1 is SNHLY, CDR2 FYNNEI, per germline. The CDR3 nucleotides read TGTGCCAGCACGGGACAAAGCAATCAGCCCCAGCATTTT. Its protein product is CASTGQSNQPQHF.

The chain combines TRBV2 with TRBJ2-3; 11 bases match TRBD2. CDR3 length equals 16 residues. The germline gives CDR1 SNHLY, CDR2 FYNNEI. J was trimmed by 8 bases and V by 6 bases; bases with no gene match: 13. The CDR3 here is CASREEVSGGAGTQYF. The CDR3 DNA reads TGTGCCAGCAGGGAGGAAGTTAGCGGGGGGGCGGGTACGCAGTATTTT. Full variable domain (missing parts from reference TRBV2 and TRBJ2-3): EPEVTQTPSHQVTQMGQEVILRCVPISNHLYFYWYRQILGQKVEFLVSFYNNEISEKSEIFDDQFSVERPDGSNFTLKIRSTKLEDSAMYFCASREEVSGGAGTQYFGPGTRLTVL.

This rearrangement joins TRBV29-1 to TRBJ2-1; 9 bases are a match to TRBD2. Per germline, CDR1 SQVTM and CDR2 ANQGSEA. V lost 1 base, J lost 2 bases, and 0 bases stayed unmatched. This CDR3 has 14 residues. CDR3 residues: CSVEASGTYNEQFF. CDR3 DNA: TGCAGCGTTGAAGCTAGCGGGACCTACAATGAGCAGTTCTTC.

The V call is TRBV7-9, the J call TRBJ2-7, with D perhaps TRBD1 (6 bases). The CDR3 has 11 amino acids. Trimming left V 8 bases short and J 6 bases short, with 11 bases between. Germline V gene lookup returns CDR1 SEHNR and CDR2 FQNEAQ (reference sequence). CDR3 sequence (DNA): TGTGCCAGCGCAACAGGGAGCGAGCAGTACTTC. This encodes CASATGSEQYF.

The chain couples TRBV11-2 to TRBJ1-1; D is ambiguous. V gave up 5 bases and J gave up 1 base, with 17 bases separating them. CDR3 length: 16 amino acids. Germline assignment: CDR1 SGHAT and CDR2 FQNNGV. The CDR3 loop is CASSQDRAAENTEAFF. The CDR3 DNA follows: TGTGCCAGCAGCCAAGATCGGGCAGCGGAGAACACTGAAGCTTTCTTT.

The chain couples TRBV5-4 to TRBJ1-6; D gene ambiguous. CDR1 is SGHNT, CDR2 YYREEE, per germline (reference sequence). Trimming left V 0 bases short and J 6 bases short, with 10 bases between. The CDR3 is 15 residues long. The CDR3 here is CASSLDGEFNSPLHF. As DNA, the CDR3 is TGTGCCAGCAGCTTGGACGGGGAGTTTAATTCACCCCTCCACTTT.

This clone was found once. The chain is built from TRBV3-1 (or the pseudogene TRBV3-2) and TRBJ1-5; D remains unclear. Trimming took off 0 bases at V and 10 bases at J, with 10 bases between the two ends. Germline CDR1 LGHDT, CDR2 YNNKEL (reference sequence). The CDR3 runs 13 residues. This chain's CDR3 is CASSQDPSLPQHF. For the CDR3, the DNA is TGTGCCAGCAGCCAAGATCCCAGTCTTCCCCAGCATTTT.

The gene calls are TRBV2 and TRBJ2-1; a possible D gene is TRBD2 (5 bases). From germline, CDR1 is SNHLY and CDR2 FYNNEI. Trimming removed 5 bases at V and 8 bases at J, with 16 bases between. This CDR3 spans 14 amino acids. The CDR3 coding sequence is TGTGCCAGCAGTCTGCGCGCTTGGGGAGATGAGCAGTTCTTC. Protein sequence: CASSLRAWGDEQFF.

V is TRBV24-1 and J is TRBJ2-1, with a weak D call TRBD2 (6 bases). The CDR3 length is 15 residues. With 7 bases removed from V and 6 bases from J, the gap between germline ends came to 18 bases. Germline V CDR1 and CDR2: KGHDR, SFDVKD. The CDR3 coding sequence is TGTGCCACCAGCCCTACTAGCAGTCTTGGCAATGAGCAGTTCTTC. It encodes CATSPTSSLGNEQFF.

V gene TRBV10-2 combines with J gene TRBJ1-5, with D possibly matching TRBD1 (6 bases). The CDR3 is made up of 13 amino acids. Germline V gene data show CDR1 as WSHSY and CDR2 as SAAADI. V dropped 5 bases and J dropped 7 bases, with 12 bases sitting between them. The DNA of the CDR3 is TGCGCCAGCAGTAAGGGAAGGGGGCAGCCCCAGCATTTT. Translating gives CASSKGRGQPQHF.

The CDR3 nucleotides are TGCGCCAGCAGCTCGGGGGTTTTTGCAGATACGCAGTATTTT. It specifies CASSSGVFADTQYF. This rearrangement joins TRBV5-1 to TRBJ2-3; the D gene is possibly TRBD2 (6 bases). Germline CDR1 is SGHRS and CDR2 is YFSETQ. The length of the CDR3 is 14 residues. V was cut by 3 bases and J by 4 bases, with 12 bases left in between.

This clone was recorded once. The sample carries other DNA sequences with the same CDR3. CDR3 sequence reads: CASSLSTEAFF. The CDR3 nucleotides read TGTGCCAGCAGCTTATCGACTGAAGCTTTCTTT. This sequence joins TRBV7-9 and TRBJ1-1; no clear D gene. CDR1 SEHNR and CDR2 FQNEAQ come from the germline V gene (reference sequence). This CDR3 region has 11 residues. The germline V and J ends were trimmed by 2 bases and 5 bases, with 3 bases remaining between them.

The V call is TRBV2, the J call TRBJ2-1, with 9 nucleotides matching TRBD1. Germline values: CDR1 SNHLY, CDR2 FYNNEI. V lost 6 bases, J lost 10 bases, and 10 bases stayed unmatched. This CDR3 has 14 amino acids. For the CDR3, the DNA is TGTGCCAGCAGCACGACAGGGGGGGTATCGGAGCAGTTCTTC. Amino acids: CASSTTGGVSEQFF.

J is TRBJ2-1 and V is TRBV5-8; 9 positions agree with TRBD1. Losses at the gene ends were 4 bases for V and 6 bases for J; bases not matched to a gene: 5. Germline CDR1 is SGHTS and CDR2 is YDEGEE. This CDR3 has 14 residues. The CDR3 bases are TGTGCCAGCAGCAGACAGGGGGATCTCAATGAGCAGTTCTTC. The encoded protein is CASSRQGDLNEQFF.

This rearrangement joins TRBV4-2 to TRBJ2-7; 7 bases match TRBD2. With V trimmed by 0 bases and J by 2 bases, 4 bases remained unmatched. The length of the CDR3 is 15 residues. Germline V gene data show CDR1 as LGHNA and CDR2 as YNFKEQ. The CDR3 coding sequence is TGTGCCAGCAGCCAAGATGCGGGGGTTGCCTACGAGCAGTACTTC. This codes for CASSQDAGVAYEQYF.

This clone is a singleton in its sample. The rearrangement joins TRBV2 to TRBJ1-2; weak D call: TRBD1 (5 bases). Germline V CDR1 and CDR2: SNHLY, FYNNEI. The CDR3 runs 15 residues. Trimming cost V 10 bases and J 1 base, with 19 bases left between them. CDR3 amino acids: CANQLGQGLNYGYTF. Here the CDR3 DNA reads TGTGCCAACCAATTGGGGCAGGGACTTAACTATGGCTACACCTTC.

This chain connects TRBV15 to TRBJ1-1; 9 nucleotides line up with TRBD1. V shed 5 bases, J shed 1 base, and the junction held 8 bases outside the gene matches. The CDR3 length is 16 residues. Germline V gene lookup returns CDR1 LNHNV and CDR2 YYDKDF (reference sequence). CDR3 in amino acids: CATSSRDRVWNTEAFF. The CDR3, as DNA: TGTGCCACCAGCTCCCGGGACAGGGTGTGGAACACTGAAGCTTTCTTT.

The chain is built from TRBV7-9 and TRBJ2-5, with 10 bases fitting TRBD1. Germline CDR1 is SEHNR and CDR2 is FQNEAQ (reference sequence). The CDR3 is 14 residues long. The ends lost 5 bases at V and 5 bases at J; junction bases unmatched: 5. The DNA of the CDR3 is TGTGCCAGCAGCAGCGGGACAGGGGAGGAGACCCAGTACTTC. It specifies CASSSGTGEETQYF.

J is TRBJ2-5 and V is TRBV2, with TRBD2 matching 10 bases. This CDR3 spans 15 amino acids. With V trimmed by 4 bases and J by 1 base, 3 bases remained unmatched. CDR1 is SNHLY, CDR2 FYNNEI, per germline. CDR3 sequence: CASSGSGRTQETQYF. The CDR3 nucleotides are TGTGCCAGCAGTGGTAGCGGGAGGACCCAAGAGACCCAGTACTTC.

About this clone: The same CDR3 arises from other DNA sequences in this sample as well. The V call is TRBV2, the J call TRBJ1-2; TRBD1 matches at 7 bases. The CDR3 covers 15 residues. V lost 1 base to trimming and J lost 2 bases; unmatched junction nucleotides: 4. The germline gives CDR1 SNHLY, CDR2 FYNNEI. CDR3 coding DNA: TGTGCCAGCAGTGAAGGGCAGGGGGGAAACTATGGCTACACCTTC. The encoded protein is CASSEGQGGNYGYTF. The full variable domain, completed using reference TRBV2 and TRBJ1-2, is EPEVTQTPSHQVTQMGQEVILRCVPISNHLYFYWYRQILGQKVEFLVSFYNNEISEKSEIFDDQFSVERPDGSNFTLKIRSTKLEDSAMYFCASSEGQGGNYGYTFGSGTRLTVV.

The chain combines TRBV3-1 (or the pseudogene TRBV3-2) with TRBJ2-7; 10 bases map to TRBD2. The V gene end was trimmed by 1 base and the J gene end by 5 bases; junction bases not matched to a gene: 5. In germline, CDR1 is LGHDT, CDR2 YNNKEL (reference sequence). This CDR3 spans 15 amino acids. The CDR3 loop reads CASSQVKAGGHEQYF. As DNA, the CDR3 is TGTGCCAGCAGCCAAGTAAAAGCGGGAGGGCACGAGCAGTACTTC.

V gene TRBV27 combines with J gene TRBJ1-4; D not resolved. The CDR3 loop spans 14 amino acids. V dropped 6 bases and J dropped 5 bases, with 13 bases sitting between them. Germline V gene data show CDR1 as MNHEY and CDR2 as SMNVEV (reference sequence). This CDR3 reads CASRASRRNEKLFF. As DNA, the CDR3 is TGTGCCAGCAGGGCGAGCAGGCGCAATGAAAAACTGTTTTTT.

The V and J genes are TRBV5-1 and TRBJ1-6; D is uncertain. There are 16 residues in the CDR3. V was shortened by 0 bases and J by 0 bases, with 7 bases between the two germline ends. The V gene's germline CDR1 is SGHRS and CDR2 YFSETQ. This CDR3 is CASSLADSSYNSPLHF. The CDR3 DNA reads TGCGCCAGCAGCTTGGCCGACTCCTCCTATAATTCACCCCTCCACTTT.